These 24 T cell receptor beta chains were sequenced from one sample in a study of regulatory T cells in long-lasting Graves disease. The sample's time point: newly diagnosed GD, antithyroid drugs for less than 3 months. Generation of the TCR library employed RNA extracted from PBMCs. Arm-PCR of CDR3 regions and iRepertoire HTBI primers were used to build TCR beta libraries. TCRdb itself ran the multiplex PCR reads through MiXCR, one entry per CDR3 protein. The sample contains 400,000 to 450,000 distinct CDR3 sequences, more than 12% of which appear only once. The sample was also linked to a second study, of T cells in Graves' hyperthyroidism and ophthalmopathy.

The input for sequencing was peripheral blood mononuclear cells (PBMCs), taken at new diagnosis, from a patient treated with antithyroid drugs. The source is a young woman with Graves disease.

The chain is built from TRBV28 and TRBJ1-2; D unresolved. Germline CDR1 reads MDHEN; CDR2 reads SYDVKM. The CDR3 is 17 residues long. V was pared by 6 bases and J by 11 bases, with 31 bases between. CDR3 DNA sequence: TGTGCCAGCAGCCTACCAACCTGGACTCGAAGGGATTCGCGATACACCTTC. Protein: CASSLPTWTRRDSRYTF.

This clonotype occurred many times. The chain links TRBV20-1 to TRBJ2-7; 8 bases line up with TRBD2. Trimming at V came to 0 bases and at J to 0 bases, leaving 10 bases not matched to a gene. This CDR3 comprises 17 residues. The germline V gene encodes CDR1 DFQATT and CDR2 SNEGSKA (reference sequence). The CDR3 region is CSAREARGGSYSYEQYF. CDR3 sequence (DNA): TGCAGTGCTAGAGAGGCCCGGGGGGGGAGCTACTCCTACGAGCAGTACTTC.

This clonotype was seen repeatedly, ten times or more. V is TRBV20-1 and J is TRBJ2-1; maybe TRBD2 (7 bases). CDR3 length equals 19 residues. Germline V gene lookup returns CDR1 DFQATT and CDR2 SNEGSKA (reference sequence). Trimming removed 5 bases from V and 9 bases from J, with 35 bases in between. The CDR3 DNA reads TGCAGTGCTGGGTCCCCAGGGGCGGCTAGCGGCCCATCATCCAGTGAGCAGTTCTTC. Translating it yields CSAGSPGAASGPSSSEQFF.

This clonotype was counted a few times. This chain links TRBV11-3 with TRBJ2-4; D gene ambiguous. This CDR3 contains 15 residues. V was shortened by 5 bases and J by 4 bases, with 15 bases between the two germline ends. Germline CDR1 SGHNT, CDR2 YENEEA. CDR3 nucleotide sequence: TGTGCCAGCAGCCCCGAGGTCGGCAGGAAAAACATTCAGTACTTC. As protein: CASSPEVGRKNIQYF. Variable domain in full (rest from reference TRBV11-3 and TRBJ2-4): EAGVVQSPRYKIIEKKQPVAFWCNPISGHNTLYWYLQNLGQGPELLIRYENEEAVDDSQLPKDRFSAERLKGVDSTLKIQPAELGDSAVYLCASSPEVGRKNIQYFGAGTRLSVL.

The rearrangement joins TRBV5-1 to TRBJ2-6; possible D gene TRBD1, 7 bases. The V and J ends lost 2 bases and 1 base respectively, with 13 bases between them. This CDR3 has 17 residues. From germline, CDR1 is SGHRS and CDR2 YFSETQ. The CDR3 coding sequence is TGCGCCAGCAGCTTAGGAGGGGGCGCGTCTGGGGCCAACGTCCTGACTTTC. It yields the protein CASSLGGGASGANVLTF.

This clonotype was seen at least ten times. The chain recombines TRBV11-2 with TRBJ2-7, with 8 nucleotides matching TRBD2. V shed 4 bases and J 0 bases; nucleotides not matched to a gene: 8. The CDR3 runs 16 residues. The germline gives CDR1 SGHAT, CDR2 FQNNGV. CDR3 DNA: TGTGCCAGCAGCTCCCGGGGGGGGGACAACTCCTACGAGCAGTACTTC. This gives the protein CASSSRGGDNSYEQYF.

This clonotype was counted ten times or more. The chain joins TRBV12-3 or TRBV12-4 to TRBJ2-7; TRBD1 or TRBD2 may be the D gene (6 bases each). The V end was cut by 5 bases, the J end by 0 bases, with 11 bases between. The CDR3 sequence is 14 residues long. This CDR3 is CASSGGTLSYEQYF. In DNA, the CDR3 is TGTGCCAGCAGTGGGGGGACACTCTCCTACGAGCAGTACTTC.

This clonotype appeared many times. The V call is TRBV9, the J call TRBJ2-7, with 11 bases fitting TRBD2. CDR1 is SGDLS, CDR2 YYNGEE, per germline. V lost 3 bases to trimming and J lost 4 bases; unmatched junction nucleotides: 9. This CDR3 is built from 16 residues. CDR3 bases: TGTGCCAGCAGCGAATCCAGACTAGCGGGGACTTACGAGCAGTACTTC. Protein product: CASSESRLAGTYEQYF.

This clonotype has a handful of counts. The CDR3 spells CASSQEAAGGASYEQYF. The CDR3 DNA follows: TGCGCCAGCAGCCAAGAAGCCGCCGGGGGGGCCTCCTACGAGCAGTACTTC. This sequence joins TRBV4-1 and TRBJ2-7; TRBD2 matches at 8 bases. The CDR3 sequence is 17 residues long. V gave up 0 bases and J gave up 0 bases; unmatched junction bases: 7. Germline CDR1 reads MGHRA; CDR2 reads YSYEKL.

This clonotype was counted many times. This chain joins TRBV6-5 and TRBJ2-1, with D possibly being TRBD2 (6 bases). V dropped 2 bases and J dropped 7 bases, with 12 bases sitting between them. The CDR3 is made up of 14 amino acids. Germline CDR1 reads MNHEY; CDR2 reads SVGAGI. CDR3 protein: CASSYKGGGNEQFF. Here the CDR3 DNA reads TGTGCCAGCAGTTACAAGGGAGGAGGTAATGAGCAGTTCTTC.

The chain links TRBV13 to TRBJ1-6; 8 bases are a match to TRBD1. V gave up 5 bases and J gave up 4 bases; unmatched junction bases: 4. CDR1 and CDR2 (germline): PRHDT, FYEKMQ (reference sequence). The CDR3 extends over 15 amino acids. The CDR3 loop reads CASSAGGRYNSPLHF. Here the CDR3 DNA reads TGTGCCAGCAGCGCAGGGGGCCGATATAATTCACCCCTCCACTTT.

For this clonotype: A read error may account for a junction end that differs from germline. This chain joins TRBV12-3 or TRBV12-4 and TRBJ1-1; D is ambiguous. CDR3 length equals 12 residues. In nucleotides, the CDR3 is TGTGCCAGCAGTTTAATGAACACTGGAGCTTTCTTT. Amino acids: CASSLMNTGAFF.

This clonotype was detected ten times or more. This chain connects TRBV27 to TRBJ2-7; D possibly corresponds to TRBD1 (5 bases). Germline V gene data show CDR1 as MNHEY and CDR2 as SMNVEV (reference sequence). This CDR3 spans 12 amino acids. Trimming left V 10 bases short and J 0 bases short, with 10 bases between. The CDR3 region is CATAGPSYEQYF. In DNA form, the CDR3 reads TGTGCCACCGCAGGGCCCTCCTACGAGCAGTACTTC.

This clonotype has at least ten counts. The chain has TRBV11-3 and TRBJ2-1; 15 bases are shared with TRBD2. The CDR3 extends over 16 amino acids. From germline, CDR1 is SGHNT and CDR2 YENEEA. The J segment lost 8 bases and the V segment lost 5 bases, leaving 7 bases of the junction unmatched. The CDR3 is CASSEGGLAGGYEQFF. CDR3 nucleotide sequence: TGTGCCAGCAGCGAAGGGGGACTAGCGGGAGGATATGAGCAGTTCTTC.

The sample holds many counts of this clonotype. The chain couples TRBV18 to TRBJ2-2; D not certain. V shed 1 base and J shed 5 bases, with 8 bases lying between them. CDR1 is KGHSH, CDR2 LQKENI, per germline. The CDR3 covers 14 residues. CDR3 residues: CASSPRPLTGELFF. The CDR3 nucleotides are TGTGCCAGCTCACCACGTCCACTTACCGGGGAGCTGTTTTTT.

Worth noting for this clonotype: A much larger clone is a single base away; this may be a read error. The V and J genes are TRBV6-1 and TRBJ2-5; D is possibly TRBD1 or TRBD2 (5 bases each). Between the trimmed V and J ends, which lost 6 bases and 11 bases, there was a span of 16 bases. Germline V lookup: CDR1 MNHNS, CDR2 SASEGT. This CDR3 is built from 12 residues. CDR3 sequence reads: CASRRGGDEQYF. CDR3 coding DNA: TGTGCCAGCAGGAGGGGTGGGGATGAGCAGTACTTC.

This clonotype was observed at least ten times. The chain recombines TRBV15 with TRBJ2-1, with 7 bases matching TRBD2. The ends lost 0 bases at V and 5 bases at J; junction bases unmatched: 4. The CDR3 is made up of 15 amino acids. The germline V gene has CDR1 LNHNV and CDR2 YYDKDF (reference sequence). CDR3 nucleotide sequence: TGTGCCACCAGCAGAGAGGCGGGAGAGCACAATGAGCAGTTCTTC. Protein product: CATSREAGEHNEQFF.

This clonotype was counted many times. This sequence joins TRBV2 and TRBJ2-1, with 7 positions matching TRBD2. This CDR3 spans 17 amino acids. Germline loops: CDR1 SNHLY, CDR2 FYNNEI. The J segment lost 3 bases and the V segment lost 0 bases, leaving 8 bases of the junction unmatched. The CDR3 spells CASSEASSGFLYNEQFF. The DNA for the CDR3 is TGTGCCAGCAGTGAAGCGTCTAGCGGATTTCTCTACAATGAGCAGTTCTTC.

This chain connects TRBV10-1 to TRBJ2-4; D remains ambiguous. Trimming took off 3 bases at V and 7 bases at J, with 4 bases between the two ends. In germline, CDR1 is WNHNN, CDR2 SYGVQD (reference sequence). The CDR3 covers 11 residues. In nucleotides, the CDR3 is TGCGCCAGCAGTGACTCGAACATTCAGTACTTC. Its protein is CASSDSNIQYF.

V and J are TRBV27 and TRBJ1-2; D is ambiguous. CDR1 and CDR2 (germline): MNHEY, SMNVEV (reference sequence). This CDR3 has 13 residues. V lost 3 bases, J lost 7 bases, and 12 bases lay in between. For the CDR3, the DNA is TGTGCCAGCAGTTTGGAAGGGAACGGTGGCTACACCTTC. Amino acid sequence: CASSLEGNGGYTF.

The chain has TRBV20-1 and TRBJ2-7, with 9 positions matching TRBD1. V trimming: 0 bases; J trimming: 7 bases; junction bases outside the gene matches: 10. This CDR3 is built from 15 residues. In germline, CDR1 is DFQATT, CDR2 SNEGSKA (reference sequence). CDR3: CSARDPGQGVNEQYF. CDR3 DNA: TGCAGTGCTAGAGACCCGGGACAGGGAGTCAATGAGCAGTACTTC.

The genes are TRBV20-1 and TRBJ2-5, with 10 bases aligning to TRBD1. The CDR3 spans 14 residues. J gave up 4 bases and V 1 base, and 3 bases lay outside the gene matches. CDR1 and CDR2 (germline): DFQATT, SNEGSKA (reference sequence). For the CDR3, the DNA is TGCAGTGCTAGAGGAGGGACAGGGGCAGAGACCCAGTACTTC. Residues: CSARGGTGAETQYF.

The CDR3 region is CASSWRAGGNQPQHF. CDR3 coding DNA: TGTGCCAGCAGTTGGAGGGCTGGGGGCAATCAGCCCCAGCATTTT. V gene TRBV2 combines with J gene TRBJ1-5; D unresolved. This CDR3 has 15 residues. Germline CDR1 reads SNHLY; CDR2 reads FYNNEI. V was pared by 5 bases and J by 2 bases, with 13 bases between.

This clonotype was seen more than once but under ten times. The chain employs TRBV19 and TRBJ1-5; D ambiguous. V dropped 7 bases and J dropped 3 bases, with 7 bases sitting between them. Per the germline V gene, CDR1 is LNHDA and CDR2 is SQIVND (reference sequence). This CDR3 spans 12 amino acids. The CDR3 coding sequence is TGTGCCAGTACCCAGGACAATCAGCCCCAGCATTTT. It translates to CASTQDNQPQHF.